These 5 T cell receptor beta chains originate from one sample sequenced in a study of shared clonotypes between healthy human individuals. Naive CD8 populations comprised CD45RO-negative cells positively selected for CCR7, excluding terminally differentiated effector memory CD45RA+ cells. Sequencing was performed with immunoSEQ multiplex PCR; in TCRdb, only in-frame clones are kept and a portion is missing. The table records about 750,000 clones, more than 85% of them present only once. Sequences were obtained from naive CD8+ T cells sorted from blood. The receptors stem from a young man in good health.

The sample holds one count of this clone. The rearrangement uses TRBV7-7 and TRBJ2-7, with 7 nucleotides matching TRBD2. V lost 8 bases and J lost 7; bases outside the gene matches: 11. CDR1 is SSHAT, CDR2 FNYEAQ, per germline (reference sequence). The CDR3 runs to 13 residues. The chain's CDR3 is CASPSGSRGEQYF. In DNA, the CDR3 is TGTGCCAGCCCGTCGGGCTCGCGGGGGGAGCAGTACTTC.

The rearrangement uses TRBV7-2 and TRBJ2-5; no clear D gene. The CDR3 loop spans 14 amino acids. Per the germline V gene, CDR1 is SGHTA and CDR2 is FQGNSA. Trimming left V 1 base short and J 5 bases short, with 11 bases between. CDR3 protein: CASSLEYPWETQYF. The CDR3 DNA reads as TGTGCCAGCAGCTTAGAGTACCCATGGGAGACCCAGTACTTC.

The chain couples TRBV7-2 to TRBJ2-1; D not resolved. This CDR3 contains 12 residues. Germline lookup yields CDR1 SGHTA and CDR2 FQGNSA. V dropped 1 base and J dropped 9 bases, with 7 bases sitting between them. The DNA for the CDR3 is TGTGCCAGCAGCTTAGGAGTGGGTGAGCAGTTCTTC. Translation: CASSLGVGEQFF.

The rearrangement joins TRBV7-9 to TRBJ1-2; tentative D call: TRBD1 (5 bases). The CDR3 is 14 amino acids. The V gene lost 2 bases and the J gene lost 4 bases, with 11 bases spanning the gap. CDR1 and CDR2 (germline): SEHNR, FQNEAQ (reference sequence). This CDR3 is CASSLSEGTYGYTF. CDR3 in DNA: TGTGCCAGCAGCTTATCTGAGGGGACCTATGGCTACACCTTC.

This chain uses TRBV30 with TRBJ2-1, with 7 nucleotides matching TRBD2. After removal of 0 bases from V and 5 bases from J, the junction contained 7 bases not matched to a gene. CDR1 is GTSNPN, CDR2 SVGIG, per germline (reference sequence). The CDR3 contains 15 residues. CDR3 region: CAWSVLLAANNEQFF. CDR3 in DNA: TGTGCCTGGAGTGTACTCCTAGCGGCAAACAATGAGCAGTTCTTC. The entire variable domain, with the rest obtained from reference TRBV30 and TRBJ2-1, is as follows: SQTIHQWPATLVQPVGSPLSLECTVEGTSNPNLYWYRQAAGRGLQLLFYSVGIGQISSEVPQNLSASRPQDRQFILSSKKLLLSDSGFYLCAWSVLLAANNEQFFGPGTRLTVL.